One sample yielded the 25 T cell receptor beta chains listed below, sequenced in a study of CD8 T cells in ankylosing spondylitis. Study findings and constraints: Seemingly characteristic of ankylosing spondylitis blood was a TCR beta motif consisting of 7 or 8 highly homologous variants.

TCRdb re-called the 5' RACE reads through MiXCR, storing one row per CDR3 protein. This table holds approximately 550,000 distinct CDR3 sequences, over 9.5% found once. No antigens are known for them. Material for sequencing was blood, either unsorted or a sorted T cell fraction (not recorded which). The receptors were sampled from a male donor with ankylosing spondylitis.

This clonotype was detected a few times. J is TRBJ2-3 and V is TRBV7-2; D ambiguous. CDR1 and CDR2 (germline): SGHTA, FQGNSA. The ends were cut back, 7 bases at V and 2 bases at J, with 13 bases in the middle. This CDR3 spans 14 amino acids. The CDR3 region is CASTLRTHTDTQYF. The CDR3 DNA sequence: TGTGCCAGCACCCTGCGGACCCACACAGATACGCAGTATTTT.

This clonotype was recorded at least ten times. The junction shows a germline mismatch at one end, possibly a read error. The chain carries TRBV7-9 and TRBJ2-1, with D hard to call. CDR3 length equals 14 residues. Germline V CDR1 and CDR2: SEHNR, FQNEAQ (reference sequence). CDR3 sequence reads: CASSFQDSYNEQFF. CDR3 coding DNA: TGCGCCAGCAGCTTCCAGGACTCCTACAATGAGCAGTTCTTC.

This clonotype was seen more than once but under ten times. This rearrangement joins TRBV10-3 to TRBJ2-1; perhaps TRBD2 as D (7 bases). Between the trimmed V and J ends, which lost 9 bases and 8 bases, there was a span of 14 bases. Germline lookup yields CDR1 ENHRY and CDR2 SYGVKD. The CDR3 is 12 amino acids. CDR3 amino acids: CAITGRGDEQFF. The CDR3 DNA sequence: TGTGCCATAACAGGGAGGGGCGATGAGCAGTTCTTC.

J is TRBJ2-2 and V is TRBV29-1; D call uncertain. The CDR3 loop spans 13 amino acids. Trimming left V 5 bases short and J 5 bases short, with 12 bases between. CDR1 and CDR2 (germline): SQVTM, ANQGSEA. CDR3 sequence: CSVTDGVTGELFF. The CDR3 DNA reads TGCAGCGTTACAGATGGGGTAACCGGGGAGCTGTTTTTT.

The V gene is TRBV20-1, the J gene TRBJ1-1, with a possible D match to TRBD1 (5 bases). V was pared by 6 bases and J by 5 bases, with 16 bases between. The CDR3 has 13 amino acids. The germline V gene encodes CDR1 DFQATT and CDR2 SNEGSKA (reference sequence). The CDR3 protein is CSARRASRTEAFF. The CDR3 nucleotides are TGCAGTGCCCGCAGGGCCTCGAGAACTGAAGCTTTCTTT.

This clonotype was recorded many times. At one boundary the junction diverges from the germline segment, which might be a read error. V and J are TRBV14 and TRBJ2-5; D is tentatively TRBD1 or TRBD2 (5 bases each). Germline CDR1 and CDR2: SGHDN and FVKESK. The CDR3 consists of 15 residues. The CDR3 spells CASSLKRDGQGTQYF. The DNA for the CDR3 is TGTGCCAGCAGTCTAAAACGGGACGGACAAGGGACCCAGTACTTC.

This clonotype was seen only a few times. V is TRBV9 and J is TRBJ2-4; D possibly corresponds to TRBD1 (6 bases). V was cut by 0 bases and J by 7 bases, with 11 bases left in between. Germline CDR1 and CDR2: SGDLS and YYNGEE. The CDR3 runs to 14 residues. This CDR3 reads CASSVGGRGNIQYF. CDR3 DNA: TGTGCCAGCAGCGTAGGGGGTAGGGGGAACATTCAGTACTTC.

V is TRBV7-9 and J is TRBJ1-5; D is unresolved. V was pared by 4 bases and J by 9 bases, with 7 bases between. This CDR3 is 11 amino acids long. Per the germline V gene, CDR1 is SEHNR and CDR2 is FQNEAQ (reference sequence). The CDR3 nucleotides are TGTGCCAGCAGCTCGTCTGGGCCCCAGCATTTT. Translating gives CASSSSGPQHF.

Written as DNA, the CDR3 is TGTGCCAGCAGCCGAGGGTTGTACCAGCCCCAGCATTTT. This translates into CASSRGLYQPQHF. The V and J genes are TRBV14 and TRBJ1-5; D gene unclear. Germline V gene lookup returns CDR1 SGHDN and CDR2 FVKESK. Trimming removed 4 bases from V and 7 bases from J, with 11 bases in between. The CDR3 is made up of 13 amino acids. Complete variable domain (other parts from reference TRBV14 and TRBJ1-5): EAGVTQFPSHSVIEKGQTVTLRCDPISGHDNLYWYRRVMGKEIKFLLHFVKESKQDESGMPNNRFLAERTGGTYSTLKVQPAELEDSGVYFCASSRGLYQPQHFGDGTRLSIL.

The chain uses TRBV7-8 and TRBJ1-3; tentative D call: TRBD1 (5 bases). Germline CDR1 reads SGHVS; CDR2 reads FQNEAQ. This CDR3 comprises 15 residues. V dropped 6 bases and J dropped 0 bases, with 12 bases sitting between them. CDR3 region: CASRPTGNSGNTIYF. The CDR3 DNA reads TGTGCCAGCAGACCAACAGGAAACTCTGGAAACACCATATATTTT.

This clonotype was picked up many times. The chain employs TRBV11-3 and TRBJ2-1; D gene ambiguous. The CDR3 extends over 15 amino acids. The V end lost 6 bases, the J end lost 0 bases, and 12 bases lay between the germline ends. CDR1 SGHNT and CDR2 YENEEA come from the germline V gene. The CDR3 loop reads CASSLGPFSYNEQFF. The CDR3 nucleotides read TGTGCCAGCAGTCTAGGGCCATTCTCCTACAATGAGCAGTTCTTC.

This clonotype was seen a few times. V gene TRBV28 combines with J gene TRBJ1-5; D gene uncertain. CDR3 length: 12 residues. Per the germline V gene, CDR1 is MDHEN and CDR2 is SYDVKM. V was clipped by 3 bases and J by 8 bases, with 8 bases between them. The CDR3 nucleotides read TGTGCCAGCAGTTTCCTCGGGGAGCCCCAGCATTTT. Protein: CASSFLGEPQHF.

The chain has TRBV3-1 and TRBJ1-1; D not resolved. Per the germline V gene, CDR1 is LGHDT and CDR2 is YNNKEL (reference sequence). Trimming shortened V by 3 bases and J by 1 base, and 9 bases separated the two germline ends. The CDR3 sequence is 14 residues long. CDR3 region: CASSQANQNTEAFF. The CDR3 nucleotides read TGTGCCAGCAGCCAGGCCAACCAGAACACTGAAGCTTTCTTT.

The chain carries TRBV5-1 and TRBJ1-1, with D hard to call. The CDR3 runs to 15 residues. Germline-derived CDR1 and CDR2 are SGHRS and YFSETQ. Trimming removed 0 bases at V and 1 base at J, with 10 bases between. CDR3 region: CASSLELWGNTEAFF. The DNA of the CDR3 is TGCGCCAGCAGCTTGGAATTGTGGGGGAACACTGAAGCTTTCTTT. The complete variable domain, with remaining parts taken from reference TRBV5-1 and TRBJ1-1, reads KAGVTQTPRYLIKTRGQQVTLSCSPISGHRSVSWYQQTPGQGLQFLFEYFSETQRNKGNFPGRFSGRQFSNSRSEMNVSTLELGDSALYLCASSLELWGNTEAFFGQGTRLTVV.

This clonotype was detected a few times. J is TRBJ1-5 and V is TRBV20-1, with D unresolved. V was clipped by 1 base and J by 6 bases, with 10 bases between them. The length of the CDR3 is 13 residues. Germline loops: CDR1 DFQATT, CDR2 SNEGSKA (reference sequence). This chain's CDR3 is CSARGGGFQPQHF. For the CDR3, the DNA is TGCAGTGCTAGAGGAGGTGGATTTCAGCCCCAGCATTTT.

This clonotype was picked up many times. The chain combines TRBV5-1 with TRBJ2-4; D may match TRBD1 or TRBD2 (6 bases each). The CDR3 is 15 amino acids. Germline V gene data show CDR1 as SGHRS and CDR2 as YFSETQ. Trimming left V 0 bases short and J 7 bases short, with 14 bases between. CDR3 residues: CASSLEEGEVNIQYF. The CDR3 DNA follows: TGCGCCAGCAGCTTGGAGGAGGGGGAGGTCAACATTCAGTACTTC.

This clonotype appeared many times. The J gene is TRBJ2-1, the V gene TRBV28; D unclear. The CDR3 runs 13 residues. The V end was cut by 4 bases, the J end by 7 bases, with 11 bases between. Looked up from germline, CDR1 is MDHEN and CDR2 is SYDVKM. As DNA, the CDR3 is TGTGCCAGCAGTTCTAACCTCCGAAATGAGCAGTTCTTC. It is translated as CASSSNLRNEQFF.

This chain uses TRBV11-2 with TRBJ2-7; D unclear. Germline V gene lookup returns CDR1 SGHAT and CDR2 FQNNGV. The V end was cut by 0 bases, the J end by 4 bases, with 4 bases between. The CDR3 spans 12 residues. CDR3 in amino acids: CASSLDLYEQYF. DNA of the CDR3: TGTGCCAGCAGCTTAGACCTTTACGAGCAGTACTTC.

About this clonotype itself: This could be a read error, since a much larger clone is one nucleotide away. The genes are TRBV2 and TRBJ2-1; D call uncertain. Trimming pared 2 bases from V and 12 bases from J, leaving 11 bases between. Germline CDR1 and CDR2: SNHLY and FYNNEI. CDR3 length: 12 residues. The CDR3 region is CASSEFGYGQFF. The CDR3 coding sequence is TGTGCCAGCAGTGAATTTGGATATGGGCAGTTCTTC.

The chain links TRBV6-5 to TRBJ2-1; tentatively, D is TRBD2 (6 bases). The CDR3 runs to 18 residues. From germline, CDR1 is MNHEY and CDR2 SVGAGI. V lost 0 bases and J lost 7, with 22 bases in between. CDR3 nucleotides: TGTGCCAGCAGTTACTCCGGACTACCCCTAACCGGGAATAATGAGCAGTTCTTC. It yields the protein CASSYSGLPLTGNNEQFF.

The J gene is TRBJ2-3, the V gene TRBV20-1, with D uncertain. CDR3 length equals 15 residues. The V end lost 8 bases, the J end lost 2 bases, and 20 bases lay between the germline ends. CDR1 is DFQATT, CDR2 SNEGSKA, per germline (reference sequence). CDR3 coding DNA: TGCAGTACTTATCCTGAAAAAGGGTTCACAGATACGCAGTATTTT. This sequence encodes CSTYPEKGFTDTQYF.

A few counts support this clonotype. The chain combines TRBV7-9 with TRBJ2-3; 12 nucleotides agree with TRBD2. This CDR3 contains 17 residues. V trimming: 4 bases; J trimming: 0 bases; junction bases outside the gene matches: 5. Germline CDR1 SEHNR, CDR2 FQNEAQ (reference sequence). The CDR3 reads CASSSGLAGWSTDTQYF. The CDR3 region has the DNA TGTGCCAGCAGCTCGGGACTAGCGGGTTGGAGCACAGATACGCAGTATTTT.

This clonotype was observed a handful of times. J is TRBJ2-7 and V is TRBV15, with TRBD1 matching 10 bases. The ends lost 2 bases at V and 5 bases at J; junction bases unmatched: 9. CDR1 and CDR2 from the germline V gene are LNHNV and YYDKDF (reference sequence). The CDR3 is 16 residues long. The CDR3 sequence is CATSRLQIGQGDEQYF. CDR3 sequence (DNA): TGTGCCACCAGCAGACTCCAGATAGGACAGGGGGACGAGCAGTACTTC.

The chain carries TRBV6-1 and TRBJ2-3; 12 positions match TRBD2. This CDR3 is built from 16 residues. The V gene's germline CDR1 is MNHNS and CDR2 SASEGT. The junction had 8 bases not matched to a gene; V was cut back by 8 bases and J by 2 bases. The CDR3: CASPPGLAGYTDTQYF. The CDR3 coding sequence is TGTGCCAGCCCCCCGGGACTAGCGGGTTACACAGATACGCAGTATTTT.

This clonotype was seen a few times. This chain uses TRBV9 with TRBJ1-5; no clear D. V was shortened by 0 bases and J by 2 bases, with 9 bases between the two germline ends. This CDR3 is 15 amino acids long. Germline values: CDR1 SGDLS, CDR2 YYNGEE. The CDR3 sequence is CASSVGAEGNQPQHF. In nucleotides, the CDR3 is TGTGCCAGCAGCGTAGGGGCAGAAGGCAATCAGCCCCAGCATTTT.